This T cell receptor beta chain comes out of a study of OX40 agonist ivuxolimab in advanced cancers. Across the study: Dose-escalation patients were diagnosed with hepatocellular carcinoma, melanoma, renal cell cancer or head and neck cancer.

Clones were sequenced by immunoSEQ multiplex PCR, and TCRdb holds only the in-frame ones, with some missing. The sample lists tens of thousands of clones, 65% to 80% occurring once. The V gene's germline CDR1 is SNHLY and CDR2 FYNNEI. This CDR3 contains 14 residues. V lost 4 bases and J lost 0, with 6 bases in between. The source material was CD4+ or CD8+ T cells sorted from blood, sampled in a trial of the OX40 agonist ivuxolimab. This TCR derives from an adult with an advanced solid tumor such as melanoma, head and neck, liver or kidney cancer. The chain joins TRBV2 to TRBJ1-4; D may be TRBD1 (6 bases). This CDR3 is CASSGTATNEKLFF. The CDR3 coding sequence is TGTGCCAGCAGTGGGACAGCAACTAATGAAAAACTGTTTTTT.